Listed below are T cell receptor beta chains from one sample, sequenced in a study of lymphopenia after photon versus proton radiotherapy. Profiled with immunoSEQ multiplex PCR; TCRdb holds only in-frame clones, not every one. This sample has around 29,000 clones, with over 75% found just once. The specimen comprised peripheral blood, sampled from a patient treated with proton-based radiotherapy. These receptors were collected from an older woman with pancreatic cancer. Each CDR3 is given with its conserved first and last residue. D genes are given only for firm matches. Some rows mark clone size as missing; the rest say once, few, many or name a class of expanded clone.

TRBJ2-2 TRBV7-9 . TRBD2 TGTGCCAGCAGCTTACCGACTAGCGGGAACACCGGGGAGCTGTTTTTT CASSLPTSGNTGELFF
TRBJ2-1 TRBV18 . TRBD2 TGTGCCAGCTCACCACTGGAAGCGGGGTCCAATGAGCAGTTCTTC CASSPLEAGSNEQFF
TRBJ1-1 TRBV2 . TRBD1 TGTGCCAGCAATACCCACAGGGGATCGAGCACTGAAGCTTTCTTT CASNTHRGSSTEAFF
TRBJ1-4 TRBV2 . TRBD1 TGTGCCAGCAGTGAGGACAGGGCAACTAATGAAAAACTGTTTTTT CASSEDRATNEKLFF
TRBJ1-1 TRBV11-1 . TRBD1 TGTGCCAGCAGCTTCAACGGACAGGGGGCCGCTGAAGCTTTCTTT CASSFNGQGAAEAFF
TRBJ1-5 TRBV9 . . TGTGCCAGCAGCGCAACAGATGATCAGCCCCAGCATTTT CASSATDDQPQHF
TRBJ2-5 TRBV19 . . TGTGCCAGTAGTACACAGGGTGCAGGAGAGACCCAGTACTTC CASSTQGAGETQYF
TRBJ1-6 TRBV5-6 once . TGTGCCAGCAGCATCCTGGCCAGGGTCGATTCACCCCTCCACTTT CASSILARVDSPLHF
TRBJ1-1 TRBV28 . . TGTGCCAGCAGCTTAAGATCGTACCAAGCTTTCTTT CASSLRSYQAFF
TRBJ2-5 TRBV5-4 . . TGTGCCAGCGGACCACAAGAGACCCAGTACTTC CASGPQETQYF
TRBJ2-2 TRBV11-2 . TRBD2 TGTGCCAGCAGCGTTAGCGGGAGTAATCGGGAGCTGTTTTTT CASSVSGSNRELFF
TRBJ1-2 TRBV28 . . TGTGCCAGCAGTCCGCTCACCGGGACGAATGGCTACACCTTC CASSPLTGTNGYTF
TRBJ1-2 TRBV6-6 . . TGTGCCAGCAGTTCATCCTCCGGGACAAGAAATGGCTACACCTTC CASSSSSGTRNGYTF
TRBJ1-2 TRBV14 . . TGTGCCAGCAGCCCAGACAGCTTCTACGGCTACACCTTC CASSPDSFYGYTF
TRBJ1-1 TRBV5-4 . TRBD1 TGTGCCAGCAGCAACGGACAGGGGGGAACTGAAGCTTTCTTT CASSNGQGGTEAFF
TRBJ2-3 TRBV5-4 . . TGTGCCAGCAGCTCCCGGGACCTCACAGATACGCAGTATTTT CASSSRDLTDTQYF
TRBJ2-5 TRBV9 . TRBD2 TGTGCCAGCAGCGCCAGGACTAGCGGGATCCAAGAGACCCAGTACTTC CASSARTSGIQETQYF
TRBJ1-5 TRBV6-6 . TRBD1 TGTGCCAGCAGTTGGACAGGGGGTGTTCAGCCCCAGCATTTT CASSWTGGVQPQHF
TRBJ2-7 TRBV11-2 . TRBD2 TGTGCCAGCAGCTTCCCCGGTAGCGGGAACTACGAGCAGTACTTC CASSFPGSGNYEQYF
TRBJ2-1 TRBV7-9 . . TGTGCCAGCAGCTTAGAGAATCCCTCCCAGGCGCAGTTCTTC CASSLENPSQAQFF
TRBJ2-1 TRBV5-1 . . TGCGCCAGCAGCTTGGACTATAGTGGCAATGAGCAGTTCTTC CASSLDYSGNEQFF
TRBJ2-7 TRBV28 . . TGTGCCAGCAGTGGAGGGATGCTCTACTCCTTCTTAGAGCAGTACTTC CASSGGMLYSFLEQYF
TRBJ2-5 TRBV28 . TRBD2 TGTGCCAGCAGTTTTCTAGCGGGAGGGGAGACCCAGTACTTC CASSFLAGGETQYF
TRBJ2-4 TRBV10-1 . . TGCGCCAGCAGTGAATCTAGAGCCCTCGGGGACGTAGACATTCAGTACTTC CASSESRALGDVDIQYF
TRBJ2-3 TRBV6-1 . . TGTGCCAGCAGTGGCCCATGGGGGGATACGCAGTATTTT CASSGPWGDTQYF
TRBJ2-1 TRBV19 . . TGTGCCAGTAGTATAGACCCCCCCAGACAGTTCTACAATGAGCAGTTCTTC CASSIDPPRQFYNEQFF
TRBJ2-6 TRBV27 . TRBD1 TGTGCCAGCGGGACAGAAGACAGAAGCTCTGGGGCCAACGTCCTGACTTTC CASGTEDRSSGANVLTF
TRBJ1-5 TRBV28 . . TGTGCCAGCAGTAAAGGGGGTAATCAGCCCCAGCATTTT CASSKGGNQPQHF
TRBJ1-2 TRBV6-5 . TRBD1 TGTGCCAGCCTGGGACAGGGGAAATCTTCTGGCTACACCTTC CASLGQGKSSGYTF
TRBJ2-1 TRBV9 . TRBD2 TGTGCCAGCAGCGTGAGGGGGACTAGCGGATACAATGAGCAGTTCTTC CASSVRGTSGYNEQFF
TRBJ1-5 TRBV4-3 once . TGCGCCAGCAGCCAAGAGGCTGGGGCGGGCAATCAGCCCCAGCATTTT CASSQEAGAGNQPQHF
TRBJ2-5 TRBV6-6 . . TGTGCCAGCAGTTATAAACGCCGGGAGACCCAGTACTTC CASSYKRRETQYF
TRBJ2-5 TRBV19 once . TGTGCCAGTAGTATTCGTCCCCAAGAGACCCAGTACTTC CASSIRPQETQYF
TRBJ1-2 TRBV7-2 . . TGTGCCAGCAGCTTATACAGAAATAACTATGGCTACACCTTC CASSLYRNNYGYTF
TRBJ2-4 TRBV5-1 . . TGCGCCAGCAGCTTACGGCAGGGAGAAAACATTCAGTACTTC CASSLRQGENIQYF
TRBJ2-2 TRBV27 once TRBD2 TGTGCCAGCAGTTCCCACCGGACTAGCGGGTATCGGAACACCGGGGAGCTGTTTTTT CASSSHRTSGYRNTGELFF
TRBJ2-1 TRBV9 . . TGTGCCAGCAAACCGGGACTCGGCGTCAATGAGCAGTTCTTC CASKPGLGVNEQFF
TRBJ2-1 TRBV7-9 once TRBD2 TGTGCCAGCAGCTTAAACCTAGCGGGAGCCAATGAGCAGTTCTTC CASSLNLAGANEQFF
TRBJ2-7 TRBV6-6 . . TGTGCCAGCAGCGCCTCTGGGGCCTACGAGCAGTACTTC CASSASGAYEQYF
TRBJ2-3 TRBV7-3 . . TGTGCCAGCAGCTTAACCTCTGGGATTACAGATACGCAGTATTTT CASSLTSGITDTQYF
TRBJ2-5 TRBV4-3 . TRBD1 TGCGCCAGCAGCCAAATCCGGGACAGGGTGGAGACCCAGTACTTC CASSQIRDRVETQYF
TRBJ1-1 TRBV6-5 . TRBD1 TGTGCCAGCAGCACCCTAGGAGGGGGCGCCGCTGAAGCTTTCTTT CASSTLGGGAAEAFF
TRBJ2-3 TRBV6-1 . . TGTGCCAGCAGTGGGAGGTCCCTCCGCTACACAGATACGCAGTATTTT CASSGRSLRYTDTQYF
TRBJ2-4 TRBV7-2 . TRBD2 TGTGCCAGCAGCTTAGCCCCGGGACTAGCGGATATAGCCAAAAACATTCAGTACTTC CASSLAPGLADIAKNIQYF
TRBJ1-2 TRBV4-1 . . TGCGCCAGCAGCCAAGAAGGGCTCGGTGGCTACACCTTC CASSQEGLGGYTF
TRBJ2-7 TRBV7-8 once TRBD2 TGTGCCAGCAGCCTTCGGACTAGTCAGGTCTACGAGCAGTACTTC CASSLRTSQVYEQYF
TRBJ1-1 TRBV30 . . TGTGCCTGGGGAACCCCGGACACTGAAGCTTTCTTT CAWGTPDTEAFF
TRBJ2-3 TRBV28 . . TGTGCCAGCAGGGGCGGGAGCACAGATACGCAGTATTTT CASRGGSTDTQYF
TRBJ2-1 TRBV30 few TRBD2 TGTGCTTATTCTAGCGGGAGCCTGGGTGAGCAGTTCTTC CAYSSGSLGEQFF
TRBJ1-2 TRBV28 few TRBD1 TGTGCCAGCAGAGGTGGGACAGGCGTCTATGGCTACACCTTC CASRGGTGVYGYTF
TRBJ1-6 TRBV9 . . TGTGCCAGCAGCGAACGGACAATCTCTGGAAAAAATTCACCCCTCCACTTT CASSERTISGKNSPLHF
TRBJ1-2 TRBV7-3 . TRBD1 TGTGCCAGCAGCCCAACGACAGGGAACTATGGCTACACCTTC CASSPTTGNYGYTF
TRBJ1-2 TRBV7-2 . TRBD1 TGTGCCAGCAGCCTTACGACAGGGGACTATGGCTACACCTTC CASSLTTGDYGYTF
TRBJ1-5 TRBV7-8 once TRBD1 TGTGCCAGCAGCTTGGGGACAGGGGGCAATCAGCCCCAGCATTTT CASSLGTGGNQPQHF
TRBJ1-3 TRBV9 . . TGTGCCAGCAGCCCGCGGTTTTATTCTGGAAACACCATATATTTT CASSPRFYSGNTIYF
TRBJ2-7 TRBV11-2 . . TGTGCCAGCAGCTCGGACAGAGTTTACGAGCAGTACTTC CASSSDRVYEQYF
TRBJ2-1 TRBV19 . . TGTGCCAGTAGTATATCGACAGACTACAATGAGCAGTTCTTC CASSISTDYNEQFF
TRBJ2-3 TRBV9 . TRBD2 TGTGCCAGCAGCGTATTAGCGGGAGGGACAGATACGCAGTATTTT CASSVLAGGTDTQYF